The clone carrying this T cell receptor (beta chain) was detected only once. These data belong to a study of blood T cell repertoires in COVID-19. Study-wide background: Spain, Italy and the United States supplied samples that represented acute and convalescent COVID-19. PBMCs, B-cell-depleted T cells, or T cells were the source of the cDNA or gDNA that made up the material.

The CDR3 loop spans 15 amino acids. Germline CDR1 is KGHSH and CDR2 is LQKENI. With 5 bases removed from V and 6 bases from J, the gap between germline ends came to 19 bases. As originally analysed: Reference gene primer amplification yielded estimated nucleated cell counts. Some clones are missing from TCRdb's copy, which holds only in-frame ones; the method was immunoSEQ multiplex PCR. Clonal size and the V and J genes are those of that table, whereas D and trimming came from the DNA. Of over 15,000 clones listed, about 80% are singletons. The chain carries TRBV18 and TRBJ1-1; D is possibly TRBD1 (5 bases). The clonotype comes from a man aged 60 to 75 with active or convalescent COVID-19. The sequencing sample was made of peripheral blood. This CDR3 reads CASSVQATGPPEAFF. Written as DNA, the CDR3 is TGTGCCAGCTCAGTGCAAGCCACAGGTCCCCCTGAAGCTTTCTTT.